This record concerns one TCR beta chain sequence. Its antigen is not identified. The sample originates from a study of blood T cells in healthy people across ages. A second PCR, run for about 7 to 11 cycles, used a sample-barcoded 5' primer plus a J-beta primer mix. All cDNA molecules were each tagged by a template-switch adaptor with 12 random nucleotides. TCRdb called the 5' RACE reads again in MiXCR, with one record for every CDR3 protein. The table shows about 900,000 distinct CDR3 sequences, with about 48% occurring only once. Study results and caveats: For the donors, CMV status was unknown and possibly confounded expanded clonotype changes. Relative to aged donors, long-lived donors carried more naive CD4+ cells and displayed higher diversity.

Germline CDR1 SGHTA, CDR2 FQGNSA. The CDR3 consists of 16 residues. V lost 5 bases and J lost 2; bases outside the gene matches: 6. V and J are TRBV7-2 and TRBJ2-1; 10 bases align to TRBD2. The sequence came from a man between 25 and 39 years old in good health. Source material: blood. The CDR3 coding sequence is TGTGCCAGCAGCCTTATAGCGGGGGGCGCCTACAATGAGCAGTTCTTC. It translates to CASSLIAGGAYNEQFF. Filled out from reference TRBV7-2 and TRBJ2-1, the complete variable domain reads GAGVSQSPSNKVTEKGKDVELRCDPISGHTALYWYRQSLGQGLEFLIYFQGNSAPDKSGLPSDRFSAERTGGSVSTLTIQRTQQEDSAVYLCASSLIAGGAYNEQFFGPGTRLTVL.